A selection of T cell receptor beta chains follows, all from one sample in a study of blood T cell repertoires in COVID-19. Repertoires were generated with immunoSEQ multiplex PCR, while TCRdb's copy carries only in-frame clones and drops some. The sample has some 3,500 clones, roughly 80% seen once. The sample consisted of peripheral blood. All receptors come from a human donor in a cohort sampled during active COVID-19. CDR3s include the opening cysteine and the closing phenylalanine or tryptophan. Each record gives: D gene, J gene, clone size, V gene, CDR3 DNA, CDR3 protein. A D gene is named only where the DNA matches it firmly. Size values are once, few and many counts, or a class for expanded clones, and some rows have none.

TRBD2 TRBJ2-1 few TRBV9 TGTGCCAGCAGCGACGGACTAGCGAATGAGCAGTTCTTC CASSDGLANEQFF
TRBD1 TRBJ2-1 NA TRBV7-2 TGTGCCAGCAGCTTGTCGGGACAGGGGTCCCATGAGCAGTTCTTC CASSLSGQGSHEQFF
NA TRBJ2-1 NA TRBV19 TGTGCCAGTAGTATAGTCCCTTACAATGAGCAGTTCTTC CASSIVPYNEQFF
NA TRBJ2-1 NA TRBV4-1 TGCGCCAGCAGCCCGGGGAGTCCGGGTGAGCAGTTCTTC CASSPGSPGEQFF
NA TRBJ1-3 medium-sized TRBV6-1 TGTGCCAGCAGTGAAGCTGAGGGTTCTGGAAACACCATATATTTT CASSEAEGSGNTIYF
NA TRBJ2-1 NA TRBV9 TGTGCCAGCAGCCCAAAATGGGGCAGCTCACCCTACAATGAGCAGTTCTTC CASSPKWGSSPYNEQFF
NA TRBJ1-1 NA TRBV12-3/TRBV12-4 TGTGCCAGCAGTAAAACAGGGAGCGAAGCTTTCTTT CASSKTGSEAFF
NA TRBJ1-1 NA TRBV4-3 TGCGCCAGCAGCCAAGATCGACTTACCGAAGCTTTCTTT CASSQDRLTEAFF
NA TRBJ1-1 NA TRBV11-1 TGTGCCAGCACCTCAGGTATCTCTGAAGCTTTCTTT CASTSGISEAFF
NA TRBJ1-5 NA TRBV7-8 TGTGCCAGCAGCTTAGCGGGGGAGGGCCTAAGAGACAATCAGCCCCAGCATTTT CASSLAGEGLRDNQPQHF
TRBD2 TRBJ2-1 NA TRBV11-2 TGTGCCAGCAGCCCAAGGACTAGCGGGAGCTACAATGAGCAGTTCTTC CASSPRTSGSYNEQFF
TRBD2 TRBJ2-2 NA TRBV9 TGTGCCAGCAGCTCCTCGACCCCGGCGGGGGGAAACACCGGGGAGCTGTTTTTT CASSSSTPAGGNTGELFF
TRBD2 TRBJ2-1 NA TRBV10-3 TGTGCCATCAGTGATAGCGGGGGATCCTACAATGAGCAGTTCTTC CAISDSGGSYNEQFF
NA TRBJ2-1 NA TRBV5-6 TGTGCCAGCAGCTATGAAGGCCAGGGCTACAATGAGCAGTTCTTC CASSYEGQGYNEQFF
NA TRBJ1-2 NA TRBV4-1 TGCGCCAGCAGCCAAGTGCATAGTGACTTCTATGGCTACACCTTC CASSQVHSDFYGYTF